A selection of T cell receptor beta chains follows, all from one sample in a study of control samples from healthy donors and cancer patients. The data were produced by immunoSEQ multiplex PCR, yet TCRdb's version contains in-frame clones alone and is incomplete. Of 150,000 to 200,000 clones listed, just over 90% are singletons. The material sequenced was blood. These receptors were obtained from a young man in good health. CDR3s include the opening cysteine and the closing phenylalanine or tryptophan. D genes are given only for firm matches. Clone sizes are given selectively: once, few, many, or a class where the clone is expanded.

TRBD1 | TRBJ1-5 | - | TRBV10-3 | TGTGCCACCGCCCCCCCGACAGGGGACGGTCAGCCCCAGCATTTT | CATAPPTGDGQPQHF
- | TRBJ2-4 | - | TRBV24-1 | TGTGCCACCAGTGACGGTAGGGGTGGGAACATTCAGTACTTC | CATSDGRGGNIQYF
- | TRBJ2-5 | - | TRBV30 | TGTGCCTGGATGAGACCGGGAAACGGAGGAGAGACCCAGTACTTC | CAWMRPGNGGETQYF
- | TRBJ2-7 | - | TRBV7-6 | TGTGCCAGCAGCTTAGCGCTTACGGGAGTGTCCGAGCAGTACTTC | CASSLALTGVSEQYF
- | TRBJ2-4 | - | TRBV28 | TGTGCCAGCAGTTTATCCCAAGGGGGGGACATTCAGTACTTC | CASSLSQGGDIQYF
- | TRBJ1-2 | - | TRBV3-1/TRBV3-2 | TGTGCCAGCAGCCAGGGGAACTATGGCTACACCTTC | CASSQGNYGYTF
TRBD1 | TRBJ2-3 | - | TRBV19 | TGTGCCAGTAGTATAGAGTGGACAGGTTTCACAGATACGCAGTATTTT | CASSIEWTGFTDTQYF
- | TRBJ1-5 | - | TRBV28 | TGTGCCAGCAGGACCGAGAGTGCGGCCCAGCATTTT | CASRTESAAQHF
- | TRBJ1-5 | - | TRBV6-2/TRBV6-3 | TGTGCCAGCAGCGGGGACCCGTGGGGCAATCAGCCCCAGCATTTT | CASSGDPWGNQPQHF
- | TRBJ2-5 | once | TRBV14 | TGTGCCAGCAGCCAAGAAGGGTTACAAGAGACCCAGTACTTC | CASSQEGLQETQYF
- | TRBJ2-3 | - | TRBV3-1/TRBV3-2 | TGTGCCAGCAGCCAAGTCCGACCTATGGGAGATACGCAGTATTTT | CASSQVRPMGDTQYF
- | TRBJ2-7 | - | TRBV12-3/TRBV12-4 | TGTGCCAGCAGTTTAGGGCCTATGCAGTACTTC | CASSLGPMQYF
- | TRBJ2-7 | - | TRBV11-2 | TGTGCCAGCAGCTTAGTGGGCTCCTACGAGCAGTACTTC | CASSLVGSYEQYF
- | TRBJ1-2 | - | TRBV28 | TGTGCCAGCAGTCTCCGGTATGGCTACACCTTC | CASSLRYGYTF
- | TRBJ1-2 | - | TRBV6-2/TRBV6-3 | TGTGCCAGCAGTGATGGTCCCGCTAACTATGGCTACACCTTC | CASSDGPANYGYTF
- | TRBJ1-1 | - | TRBV5-6 | TGTGCCAGCAGCCCCGTAACAGGGTTCGGAAACACTGAAGCTTTCTTT | CASSPVTGFGNTEAFF
- | TRBJ1-5 | - | TRBV11-2 | TGTGCCAGCAGCTTAGATCGCGACCAGCCCCAGCATTTT | CASSLDRDQPQHF
- | TRBJ2-3 | once | TRBV5-4 | TGTGCCAGCAGCTCGGACTCAAAAGATACGCAGTATTTT | CASSSDSKDTQYF
TRBD1 | TRBJ1-3 | few | TRBV7-9 | TGTGCCAGCAGCTTAGACAGGGGATCTACTGGAAACACCATATATTTT | CASSLDRGSTGNTIYF
- | TRBJ1-6 | - | TRBV5-1 | TGCGCCAGCAGCTTGGAGGGGCGCGAATCACCCCTCCACTTT | CASSLEGRESPLHF
- | TRBJ2-1 | - | TRBV6-5 | TGTGCCAGCACCCTTAGGGCCCCAGTTCCTGAGCAGTTCTTC | CASTLRAPVPEQFF
- | TRBJ1-6 | - | TRBV4-1 | TGCGCCAGCAGCCCAACCGGTTCCCAAAGGGATTCACCCCTCCACTTT | CASSPTGSQRDSPLHF